This T cell receptor beta chain was captured in a study of CD8 T cells in Susac syndrome. The RNA input was about 0.5 to 1 ug, and it was reverse transcribed with random hexamers. TCRdb called the immunoSEQ multiplex PCR reads again in MiXCR, with one record for every CDR3 protein. The sample shows approximately 120,000 distinct CDR3 sequences, 80% to 95% of them seen only once. Per the germline V gene, CDR1 is MNHEY and CDR2 is SVGEGT. Unmatched junction bases numbered 11, after V lost 6 bases and J lost 6 bases. There are 15 residues in the CDR3. Sequencing of TCR beta was carried out in blood CD8+ and CD4+ T cells.

The sequence was collected from a human donor in good health. The rearrangement uses TRBV6-2 or TRBV6-3 and TRBJ2-7, with TRBD1 matching 10 bases. Sequenced material: CD4+ T cells from PBMCs. The CDR3 region has the DNA TGTGCCAGCAGGGACAGGGGGTTTGGGAGTTCCGAGCAGTACTTC. Translated: CASRDRGFGSSEQYF.